Listed here are 12 T cell receptor beta chains from one sample, sequenced in a study of blood T cell repertoires in COVID-19. Sequenced by immunoSEQ multiplex PCR; TCRdb stores in-frame clones only, minus some. The profile covers approximately 120,000 clones, with 85% to 90% appearing a single time and 4.3% taken by the ten largest. Sequencing was done on a sample of peripheral blood. These receptors were obtained from a human donor in a cohort sampled during active COVID-19.

This sequence joins TRBV5-6 and TRBJ2-5; D is undetermined. Between the trimmed V and J ends, which lost 0 bases and 0 bases, there was a span of 6 bases. Germline V gene lookup returns CDR1 SGHDT and CDR2 YYEEEE. The CDR3 has 14 residues. The CDR3, as DNA: TGTGCCAGCAGCTTGGTTGGCTACCAAGAGACCCAGTACTTC. The encoded protein is CASSLVGYQETQYF.

This chain joins TRBV19 and TRBJ2-5, with TRBD1 as a possible D gene (5 bases). V was pared by 2 bases and J by 0 bases, with 7 bases between. This CDR3 spans 14 amino acids. Germline assignment: CDR1 LNHDA and CDR2 SQIVND (reference sequence). As DNA, the CDR3 is TGTGCCAGTAGTATACGCAGGGACCAAGAGACCCAGTACTTC. Encoded protein: CASSIRRDQETQYF.

This chain uses TRBV12-5 with TRBJ2-3; 10 bases align to TRBD2. V trimming: 6 bases; J trimming: 2 bases; junction bases outside the gene matches: 8. CDR3 size: 16 residues. Germline CDR1 LGHNT, CDR2 FRNRAP. CDR3 DNA: TGTGCTAGTGGCCGGCTAGCGGGAGTTTCCACAGATACGCAGTATTTT. Translated: CASGRLAGVSTDTQYF. Based on the CDR3 plus reference TRBV12-5 and TRBJ2-3, the full variable domain is DARVTQTPRHKVTEMGQEVTMRCQPILGHNTVFWYRQTMMQGLELLAYFRNRAPLDDSGMPKDRFSAEMPDATLATLKIQPSEPRDSAVYFCASGRLAGVSTDTQYFGPGTRLTVL.

This clone was found once. The chain couples TRBV7-9 to TRBJ1-1; a possible D gene is TRBD1 (5 bases). The V gene lost 3 bases and the J gene lost 11 bases, with 16 bases spanning the gap. The CDR3 is made up of 13 amino acids. CDR1 and CDR2 from the germline V gene are SEHNR and FQNEAQ (reference sequence). CDR3 in DNA: TGTGCCAGCAGCTTGTGGCAGGGTAAGGGGGCTTTCTTT. Its protein product is CASSLWQGKGAFF.

On this clone: The identical CDR3 is also encoded by other nucleotide sequences in the sample. This chain joins TRBV9 and TRBJ2-5; 8 nucleotides match TRBD2. Germline values: CDR1 SGDLS, CDR2 YYNGEE. V shed 1 base and J 2 bases; nucleotides not matched to a gene: 1. This CDR3 has 14 amino acids. The CDR3 bases are TGTGCCAGCAGCGTAAGCGGGGGACAAGAGACCCAGTACTTC. As protein: CASSVSGGQETQYF.

The genes are TRBV12-5 and TRBJ1-1; possibly TRBD1 for D (5 bases). V was pared by 0 bases and J by 4 bases, with 15 bases between. This CDR3 has 16 amino acids. Germline assignment: CDR1 LGHNT and CDR2 FRNRAP. The CDR3 spells CASGLVSGGWSTEAFF. The CDR3 bases are TGTGCTAGTGGTTTGGTATCGGGGGGGTGGAGCACTGAAGCTTTCTTT.

The rearrangement uses TRBV11-3 and TRBJ2-7, with no clear D. The germline V gene encodes CDR1 SGHNT and CDR2 YENEEA. CDR3 length: 15 amino acids. V lost 1 base, J lost 9 bases, and 19 bases lay in between. The CDR3 DNA follows: TGTGCCAGCAGCTTAGTCTACCCCGCCGCGTATAGGCAGTACGTC. Translated, it gives CASSLVYPAAYRQYV.

The chain carries TRBV3-1 (or the pseudogene TRBV3-2) and TRBJ2-1, with 9 bases fitting TRBD2. The CDR3 is made up of 14 amino acids. CDR1 is LGHDT, CDR2 YNNKEL, per germline (reference sequence). V lost 6 bases to trimming and J lost 8 bases; unmatched junction nucleotides: 8. CDR3 protein: CASRFSGGGDEQFF. The DNA of the CDR3 is TGTGCCAGCAGGTTTAGCGGGGGCGGGGATGAGCAGTTCTTC.

J is TRBJ1-2 and V is TRBV23-1; D is unresolved. TRBV23-1 is an open reading frame, and its role is uncertain. V dropped 3 bases and J dropped 4 bases, with 15 bases sitting between them. This CDR3 spans 15 amino acids. The CDR3 loop reads CASSQEDGYLYGYTF. CDR3 in DNA: TGCGCCAGCAGTCAGGAGGACGGATACCTCTATGGCTACACCTTC.

The CDR3: CASSVGLAVIDTQYF. CDR3 nucleotides: TGTGCCAGCAGCGTAGGACTAGCCGTTATAGATACGCAGTATTTT. The rearrangement links TRBV9 to TRBJ2-3; 7 bases agree with TRBD2. Per germline, CDR1 SGDLS and CDR2 YYNGEE. The CDR3 is made up of 15 amino acids. V shed 0 bases, J shed 5 bases, and the junction held 6 bases outside the gene matches.

The DNA for the CDR3 is TGTGCCAGCAGCGTAGCGGGGGACCACAATGAGCAGTTCTTC. Amino acid sequence: CASSVAGDHNEQFF. V and J are TRBV2 and TRBJ2-1; the match to TRBD2 covers 9 bases. The V segment lost 6 bases and the J segment 5 bases; nucleotides outside the gene matches: 5. CDR3 length: 14 amino acids. Germline V lookup: CDR1 SNHLY, CDR2 FYNNEI.

The V and J genes are TRBV24-1 and TRBJ1-5; D gene ambiguous. V lost 3 bases and J 4 bases, leaving 6 bases between the germline ends. CDR3 length: 13 residues. Per the germline V gene, CDR1 is KGHDR and CDR2 is SFDVKD. The CDR3 spells CATSDHINQPQHF. Written as DNA, the CDR3 is TGTGCCACCAGTGATCACATTAATCAGCCCCAGCATTTT.